The TCR beta chain described here comes from a study of blood T cell repertoires in COVID-19. Participant ages covered about 18 to 89 years across 25 or so US areas. Germline lookup yields CDR1 SEHNR and CDR2 FQNEAQ (reference sequence). The CDR3 extends over 16 amino acids. Between the trimmed V and J ends, which lost 1 base and 5 bases, there was a span of 17 bases. As handled by the study authors: Using reference gene primer amplification, nucleated cell counts were estimated. Clones were sequenced by immunoSEQ multiplex PCR, and TCRdb holds only the in-frame ones, with some missing. From that table come the V and J calls and clone size; the DNA was used to work out D and trimming. In the table there are a few hundred thousand clones, approximately 91% of which are singletons.

Sequenced: PBMCs or T cells enriched from blood (not recorded which). The chain employs TRBV7-9 and TRBJ1-1, with D tentatively TRBD1 (5 bases). The clonotype was recovered from a human donor in a cohort exposed to, infected with or recovered from COVID-19 (not recorded which). The donor label of this sample is uncertain. CDR3 sequence reads: CASSLGTQGLGTEAFF. The CDR3 nucleotides read TGTGCCAGCAGCTTAGGGACCCAGGGTCTGGGGACTGAAGCTTTCTTT.